Sequencing of this T cell receptor (beta chain) was carried out in a study of OX40 agonist ivuxolimab in advanced cancers. Whole-study context: An anti-OX40 (CD134) antibody with agonistic activity, ivuxolimab, was administered to patients. Dose-escalation patients were diagnosed with hepatocellular carcinoma, melanoma, renal cell cancer or head and neck cancer. The group had a mean age of roughly 56 years, ranged from about 23 to 85, and was 82.7% male.

The V end lost 7 bases, the J end lost 0 bases, and 13 bases lay between the germline ends. Germline V gene data show CDR1 as MNHNY and CDR2 as SVGAGI (reference sequence). CDR3 length: 14 amino acids. Overall study results and limits: Several nonresponders also turned out to have low normalized T-cell clonal expansion.

With regard to this clone: As yet, its antigen is unknown.

Clones were sequenced by immunoSEQ multiplex PCR, and TCRdb holds only the in-frame ones, with some missing. This table holds about 83,000 clones, roughly 83% found once. The source was CD4+ or CD8+ T cells sorted from blood, collected in a trial of the OX40 agonist ivuxolimab. The receptor's source is an adult with an advanced solid tumor such as melanoma, head and neck, liver or kidney cancer. The chain combines TRBV6-6 with TRBJ2-7; D perhaps matches TRBD2 (5 bases). The CDR3 is CASMGGLTSYEQYF. The CDR3 coding sequence is TGTGCCAGCATGGGCGGACTGACCTCCTACGAGCAGTACTTC.